This note documents a single T cell receptor beta chain sequence. This entry is derived from a study of blood T cell repertoires in COVID-19. About the research overall: PBMCs, B-cell-depleted T cells, or T cells were the source of the cDNA or gDNA that made up the material.

The table came from immunoSEQ multiplex PCR; TCRdb's copy has only in-frame clones and leaves some out. The repertoire holds roughly 67,000 clones, roughly 92% seen once, with less than 3.5% in the top ten. Sample: peripheral blood. This TCR derives from a man between 65 and 85 years old with active COVID-19.

The DNA of the CDR3 is TGTGCCAGCAGACCGGACAGGGTTAATGAGCAGTTCTTC. It is translated as CASRPDRVNEQFF. The gene calls are TRBV6-5 and TRBJ2-1; 8 bases align to TRBD1. This CDR3 region has 13 residues. V gave up 6 bases and J gave up 7 bases; unmatched junction bases: 5. Germline V gene lookup returns CDR1 MNHEY and CDR2 SVGAGI.